This is a list of T cell receptor beta chains from one sample in a study of blood T cell repertoires in COVID-19. Repertoires were generated with immunoSEQ multiplex PCR, while TCRdb's copy carries only in-frame clones and drops some. Among roughly 500,000 clones, approximately 87% were seen once, and the ten largest hold 1.5% to 2%. Source material: PBMCs or T cells enriched from blood (not recorded which). Every receptor here comes from a woman aged 40 to 49 who had recovered from COVID-19. Each CDR3 is given with its conserved first and last residue. D genes are given only for firm matches. For some rows the clone size is stated as once, few or many, or as a class when expanded; others skip it.

CATSGGRDRGQETQYF,TGTGCCACCAGTGGGGGCCGGGACAGGGGCCAAGAGACCCAGTACTTC,-,TRBD1,TRBJ2-5,TRBV24-1
CASEDRQNEQFF,TGCGCCAGCGAGGACAGACAAAATGAGCAGTTCTTC,-,-,TRBJ2-1,TRBV23-1
CASSLDGVLDEQYF,TGTGCCAGCAGCTTAGACGGGGTACTGGACGAGCAGTACTTC,few,-,TRBJ2-7,TRBV7-2
CASSGSPWGHRNSPLHF,TGTGCCAGCAGTGGATCGCCTTGGGGACACAGGAATTCACCCCTCCACTTT,-,-,TRBJ1-6,TRBV27
CASSTSGNSGGKETQYF,TGTGCCAGCAGCACTTCCGGAAATAGCGGGGGGAAAGAGACCCAGTACTTC,-,TRBD2,TRBJ2-5,TRBV9
CASSQEPAGENTIYF,TGCGCCAGCAGCCAAGAGCCGGCAGGGGAAAACACCATATATTTT,-,-,TRBJ1-3,TRBV4-3
CASSSGTGLYEQYF,TGTGCCAGCAGTTCGGGGACAGGGCTCTACGAGCAGTACTTC,-,TRBD1,TRBJ2-7,TRBV27
CASRRQDGNTEAFF,TGTGCCAGCCGAAGACAGGATGGGAACACTGAAGCTTTCTTT,few,-,TRBJ1-1,TRBV7-9
CAIGRRGLGGYEQYF,TGTGCCATCGGAAGAAGGGGACTAGGGGGTTACGAGCAGTACTTC,-,TRBD2,TRBJ2-7,TRBV10-3
CASTMEAGAGNTIYF,TGCGCCAGCACCATGGAGGCGGGGGCTGGAAACACCATATATTTT,-,-,TRBJ1-3,TRBV5-1
CASSSQGQQHNEQFF,TGCGCCAGCAGCTCACAGGGACAGCAACACAATGAGCAGTTCTTC,-,TRBD1,TRBJ2-1,TRBV5-1
CASSTYSGIDEQFF,TGTGCCAGCAGCACCTACTCGGGAATCGATGAGCAGTTCTTC,-,-,TRBJ2-1,TRBV7-6
CASTPRREGTKNIQYF,TGTGCCAGCACCCCTAGGCGGGAGGGGACCAAAAACATTCAGTACTTC,-,TRBD2,TRBJ2-4,TRBV5-6
CASSDGRRSEAFF,TGTGCCAGCAGTGACGGAAGGCGGTCTGAAGCTTTCTTT,-,-,TRBJ1-1,TRBV6-4
CASSRKGRERPYEQYF,TGTGCCAGCAGCCGAAAGGGGAGGGAGAGACCCTACGAGCAGTACTTC,-,TRBD2,TRBJ2-7,TRBV5-4
CASSSATGVGLRPLHF,TGTGCCAGCAGCTCAGCTACAGGGGTCGGGTTGAGACCCCTCCACTTT,-,TRBD1,TRBJ1-6,TRBV7-9
CASSPDSGIPLDTEAFF,TGTGCCAGCTCACCAGATTCCGGGATCCCATTGGACACTGAAGCTTTCTTT,-,-,TRBJ1-1,TRBV18
CASSEEAANTEAFF,TGCGCCAGCAGTGAAGAGGCTGCGAACACTGAAGCTTTCTTT,few,-,TRBJ1-1,TRBV10-1
CASSQLTGGKNTEAFF,TGCGCCAGCAGCCAGCTAACAGGGGGTAAGAACACTGAAGCTTTCTTT,-,TRBD1,TRBJ1-1,TRBV4-1
CASSSHGQGPEQYF,TGTGCCAGCAGCTCCCACGGACAGGGCCCCGAGCAGTACTTC,-,TRBD1,TRBJ2-7,TRBV9
CASSVAGTGSYEQYF,TGTGCCAGCAGCGTAGCGGGGACAGGGTCCTACGAGCAGTACTTC,-,TRBD1,TRBJ2-7,TRBV9
CASSLADANTGELFF,TGTGCCAGCAGTCTAGCGGACGCGAACACCGGGGAGCTGTTTTTT,once,TRBD2,TRBJ2-2,TRBV27
CASSKGGARGYTF,TGTGCCAGCAGCAAAGGAGGGGCTAGGGGCTACACCTTC,once,-,TRBJ1-2,TRBV5-6
CASRRTSGRADTQYF,TGCGCCAGCAGGCGGACTAGCGGGAGAGCAGATACGCAGTATTTT,-,TRBD2,TRBJ2-3,TRBV5-1
CSGAKGNYEQYF,TGCAGCGGGGCCAAAGGCAACTACGAGCAGTACTTC,-,-,TRBJ2-7,TRBV29-1
CASSQGHDSPLHF,TGTGCCAGCAGCCAAGGTCATGATTCACCCCTCCACTTT,-,-,TRBJ1-6,TRBV3-1/TRBV3-2
CASGQGVATNEKLFF,TGTGCCAGCGGGCAGGGGGTTGCAACTAATGAAAAACTGTTTTTT,-,TRBD1,TRBJ1-4,TRBV7-9
CASSVRTSGRITGELFF,TGTGCCAGCAGCGTCAGGACTAGCGGGAGAATCACCGGGGAGCTGTTTTTT,-,TRBD2,TRBJ2-2,TRBV9
CASSQGAGGEPQHF,TGCGCCAGCAGCCAAGGCGCAGGGGGCGAGCCCCAGCATTTT,-,TRBD1,TRBJ1-5,TRBV4-3
CASSQEISGGGDQPQHF,TGCGCCAGCAGCCAAGAGATTTCGGGGGGGGGAGATCAGCCCCAGCATTTT,few,-,TRBJ1-5,TRBV4-3
CASSIGGADTQYF,TGTGCCAGTAGTATTGGAGGGGCAGATACGCAGTATTTT,-,-,TRBJ2-3,TRBV19
CASTLKGGLGSYNEQFF,TGCGCCAGCACCCTCAAAGGGGGACTAGGCTCCTACAATGAGCAGTTCTTC,-,TRBD2,TRBJ2-1,TRBV5-1
CASSTAGVSTDTQYF,TGTGCCAGCAGTACCGCCGGGGTTAGCACAGATACGCAGTATTTT,-,-,TRBJ2-3,TRBV6-5
CASSGRGAQGSVEQYF,TGTGCCAGCTCCGGACGGGGGGCCCAGGGATCGGTCGAGCAGTACTTC,-,-,TRBJ2-7,TRBV18
CASSILGTGANYGYTF,TGTGCCAGCAGCATCCTTGGGACAGGGGCCAACTATGGCTACACCTTC,-,TRBD1,TRBJ1-2,TRBV25-1
CATSDSRKQGKAFF,TGTGCCACCAGTGATTCCCGGAAACAGGGGAAAGCTTTCTTT,-,TRBD1,TRBJ1-1,TRBV24-1
CASSLRTVTYEQYF,TGTGCCAGCAGCCTCCGGACAGTAACCTACGAGCAGTACTTC,-,-,TRBJ2-7,TRBV7-8
CATSDTVNTGELFF,TGTGCCACCAGTGATACAGTAAACACCGGGGAGCTGTTTTTT,-,-,TRBJ2-2,TRBV24-1
CASSPPPSGLQETQYF,TGTGCCAGCAGTCCGCCTCCTAGCGGGCTGCAAGAGACCCAGTACTTC,once,TRBD2,TRBJ2-5,TRBV6-2/TRBV6-3
CAISRDRIISGNTIYF,TGTGCCATCAGCAGGGACAGAATTATATCTGGAAACACCATATATTTT,few,TRBD1,TRBJ1-3,TRBV10-3
CARGGSPSYEQYF,TGTGCCAGAGGGGGTTCTCCCTCCTACGAGCAGTACTTC,-,-,TRBJ2-7,TRBV6-4
CASSLVSESGNTIYF,TGTGCCAGCAGCTTAGTGAGCGAATCTGGAAACACCATATATTTT,-,-,TRBJ1-3,TRBV7-2
CASRPFGTRYEQYF,TGTGCCAGCAGACCGTTTGGGACACGGTACGAGCAGTACTTC,-,-,TRBJ2-7,TRBV3-1/TRBV3-2
CASTRDRAMNTEAFF,TGCGCCAGCACCCGAGACAGGGCTATGAACACTGAAGCTTTCTTT,-,TRBD1,TRBJ1-1,TRBV5-1
CASSFLAVGSDEQFF,TGTGCCAGCAGTTTCCTAGCGGTAGGGAGCGATGAGCAGTTCTTC,-,TRBD2,TRBJ2-1,TRBV27
CASSQDRGISYTF,TGTGCCAGCAGCCAAGACAGGGGAATAAGCTACACCTTC,-,-,TRBJ1-2,TRBV14
CASSQDVGAGQPQHF,TGCGCCAGCAGCCAAGATGTGGGGGCGGGTCAGCCCCAGCATTTT,few,-,TRBJ1-5,TRBV4-3
CASSEYFGGYGYTF,TGTGCCAGCAGTGAATATTTCGGTGGCTATGGCTACACCTTC,-,-,TRBJ1-2,TRBV25-1
CASSQGITGGYGYTF,TGCGCCAGCAGCCAAGGGATTACAGGGGGCTATGGCTACACCTTC,-,TRBD1,TRBJ1-2,TRBV4-3
CAISRPGAGNTIYF,TGTGCCATCAGCCGGCCGGGTGCAGGAAACACCATATATTTT,-,-,TRBJ1-3,TRBV10-3
CATSDGTGEWIGYTF,TGTGCCACCAGTGATGGGACAGGGGAGTGGATTGGCTACACCTTC,-,TRBD1,TRBJ1-2,TRBV24-1
CASSFLTTLSNEQFF,TGCGCCAGCAGCTTCCTGACTACCCTCTCCAATGAGCAGTTCTTC,-,-,TRBJ2-1,TRBV5-1
CASSLPGDQRYTF,TGTGCCAGCAGCTTACCGGGGGACCAACGGTACACCTTC,-,-,TRBJ1-2,TRBV5-6